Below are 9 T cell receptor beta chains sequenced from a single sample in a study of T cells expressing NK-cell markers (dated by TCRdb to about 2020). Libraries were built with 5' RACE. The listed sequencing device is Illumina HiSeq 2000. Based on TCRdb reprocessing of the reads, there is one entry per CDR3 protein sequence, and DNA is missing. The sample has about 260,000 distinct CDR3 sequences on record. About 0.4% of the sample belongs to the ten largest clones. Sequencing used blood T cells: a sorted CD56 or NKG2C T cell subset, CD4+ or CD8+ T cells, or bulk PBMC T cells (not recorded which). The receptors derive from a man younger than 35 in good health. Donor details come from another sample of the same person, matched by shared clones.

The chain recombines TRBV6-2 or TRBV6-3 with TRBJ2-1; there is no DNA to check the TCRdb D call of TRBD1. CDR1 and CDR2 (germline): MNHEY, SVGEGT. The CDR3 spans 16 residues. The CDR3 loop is CASRPWGQRSYNEQFF.

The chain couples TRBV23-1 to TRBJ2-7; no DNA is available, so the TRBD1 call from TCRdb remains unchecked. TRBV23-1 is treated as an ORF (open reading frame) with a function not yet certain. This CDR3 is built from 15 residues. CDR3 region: CASSQSARGRYEQYF.

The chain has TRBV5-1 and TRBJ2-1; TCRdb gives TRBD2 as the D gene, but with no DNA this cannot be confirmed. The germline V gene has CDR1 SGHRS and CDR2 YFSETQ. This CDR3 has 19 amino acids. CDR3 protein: CASSPFSRTSGRKGNEQFF. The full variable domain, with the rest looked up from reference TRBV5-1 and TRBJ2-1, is KAGVTQTPRYLIKTRGQQVTLSCSPISGHRSVSWYQQTPGQGLQFLFEYFSETQRNKGNFPGRFSGRQFSNSRSEMNVSTLELGDSALYLCASSPFSRTSGRKGNEQFFGPGTRLTVL.

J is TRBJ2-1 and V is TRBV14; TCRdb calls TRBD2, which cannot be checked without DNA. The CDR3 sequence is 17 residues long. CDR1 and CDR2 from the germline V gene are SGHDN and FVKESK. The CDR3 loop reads CASSQKPRLAGPNEQFF.

CDR3 in amino acids: CASSSPNPGLAEGELFF. The rearrangement joins TRBV12-3 or TRBV12-4 to TRBJ2-2; TCRdb's D call of TRBD2 is untestable without DNA. The CDR3 has 17 amino acids.

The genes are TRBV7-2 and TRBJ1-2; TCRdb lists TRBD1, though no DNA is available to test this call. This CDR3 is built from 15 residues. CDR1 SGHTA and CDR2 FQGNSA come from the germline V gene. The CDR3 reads CASSSQGVGNYGYTF.

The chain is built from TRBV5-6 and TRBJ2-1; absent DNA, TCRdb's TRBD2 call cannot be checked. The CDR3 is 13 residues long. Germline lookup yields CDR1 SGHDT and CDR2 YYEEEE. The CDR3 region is CACRLAGYNEQFF. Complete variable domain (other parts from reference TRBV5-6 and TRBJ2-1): DAGVTQSPTHLIKTRGQQVTLRCSPKSGHDTVSWYQQALGQGPQFIFQYYEEEERQRGNFPDRFSGHQFPNYSSELNVNALLLGDSALYLCACRLAGYNEQFFGPGTRLTVL.

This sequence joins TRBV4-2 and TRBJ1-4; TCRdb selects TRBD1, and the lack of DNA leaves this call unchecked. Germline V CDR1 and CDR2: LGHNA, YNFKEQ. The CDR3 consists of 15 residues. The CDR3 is CASSSGERGNEKLFF.

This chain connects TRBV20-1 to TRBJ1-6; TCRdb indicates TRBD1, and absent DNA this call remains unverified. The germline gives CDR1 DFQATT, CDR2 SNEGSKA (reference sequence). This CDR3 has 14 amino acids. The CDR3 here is CSARGGTGNSPLHF.